The rows below give T cell receptor beta chains drawn from one sample of a study of response to subunit inactivated influenza vaccine. Each CDR3 protein is one row after TCRdb ran MiXCR on the RT-PCR reads. The table lists roughly 570,000 distinct CDR3 sequences, 10% to 15% of them singletons, with about 12% in the top ten. Material: PBMCs from blood, obtained 40 to 50 days after vaccination. Every receptor here comes from a man in his fifties who received an inactivated influenza vaccine. Each CDR3 is given with its conserved first and last residue. Each record gives: CDR3 length, D gene, J gene, V gene, CDR3 protein. D genes are given only for firm matches.

15 . TRBJ2-2 TRBV5-1 CASSLRGFGTGELFF
15 . TRBJ1-2 TRBV10-3 CAITPTASPNYGYTF
17 . TRBJ2-3 TRBV21-1 CASSKGRDRVLPDTQYF
14 TRBD1 TRBJ2-7 TRBV10-3 CAISTGGAGYEQYF
14 TRBD1 TRBJ2-1 TRBV11-2 CASTPLTGGKEQFF
16 TRBD1 TRBJ2-2 TRBV12-3/TRBV12-4 CASTLAGTENTGELFF
14 . TRBJ2-2 TRBV4-3 CASSQERVAGELFF
16 TRBD2 TRBJ2-5 TRBV28 CASSPPGLAGQETQYF
15 . TRBJ2-7 TRBV7-8 CASSGTAGVYYEQYF
16 . TRBJ2-7 TRBV5-1 CASSLQGAQIRGEQYF
12 . TRBJ2-7 TRBV7-9 CASSLAHGPQYF
16 . TRBJ1-5 TRBV6-5 CASSYRRDRGNQPQHF
14 . TRBJ2-2 TRBV24-1 CATSGTANTGELFF
14 TRBD1 TRBJ2-7 TRBV6-1 CASSPSDRAAEQYF
15 TRBD1 TRBJ2-7 TRBV2 CASSPPTGHSYEQYF
14 . TRBJ1-2 TRBV27 CASSLRQQTYGYTF
13 . TRBJ2-1 TRBV14 CASSQVRYNEQFF
15 TRBD1 TRBJ2-7 TRBV5-1 CASSWGQGFSYEQYF
14 . TRBJ2-2 TRBV20-1 CSAITPQATGELFF
17 . TRBJ2-5 TRBV5-1 CASSLAGGSRGTETQYF
14 . TRBJ2-3 TRBV18 CASSKLAGTDTQYF
17 TRBD2 TRBJ2-1 TRBV20-1 CSAPTSGGALVYNEQFF
11 . TRBJ2-1 TRBV6-5 CATGSFGEQFF
13 TRBD1 TRBJ1-2 TRBV24-1 CATSDGTGYGYTF
12 . TRBJ1-1 TRBV3-1 CASRLEGTEAFF
15 . TRBJ2-7 TRBV6-2/TRBV6-3 CASNLRGRSSYEQYF
15 TRBD2 TRBJ2-1 TRBV18 CASSPGLAGTGEQFF
15 . TRBJ1-1 TRBV15 CATSRDVRGAGEAFF
17 TRBD2 TRBJ2-2 TRBV20-1 CSARDRGTSGLTGELFF
16 TRBD1 TRBJ2-3 TRBV4-1 CASSQSPGGITDTQYF
13 . TRBJ2-7 TRBV7-8 CASTGPSSYEQYF
13 TRBD2 TRBJ2-5 TRBV10-2 CASGTTRQETQYF
13 . TRBJ2-5 TRBV12-3/TRBV12-4 CASSLTRQETQYF
14 . TRBJ1-5 TRBV20-1 CSARVGGGNQPQHF
13 TRBD1 TRBJ1-2 TRBV20-1 CSARPDRVRGYTF
10 . TRBJ1-2 TRBV6-2/TRBV6-3 CASSDRGYTF
15 . TRBJ1-5 TRBV7-2 CASSLGHRSNQPQHF
16 TRBD2 TRBJ2-2 TRBV4-3 CASSQGLAGVTGELSF
15 . TRBJ2-5 TRBV5-1 CASSLNRALQETQYF
15 . TRBJ1-6 TRBV12-3/TRBV12-4 CASTPGGTYNSPLHF
14 TRBD2 TRBJ2-5 TRBV12-3/TRBV12-4 CATARGGRRETQYF
16 TRBD2 TRBJ2-1 TRBV20-1 CSQTGTSGRELGEQFF
15 TRBD1 TRBJ2-7 TRBV5-5 CASSQGTGGSYEQYF
19 . TRBJ2-6 TRBV14 CASSQDGLRRISGANVLTF
15 . TRBJ2-5 TRBV6-1 CASSPGVRGGETQYF
15 TRBD2 TRBJ2-3 TRBV12-3/TRBV12-4 CASTLSGRAGETQYF
16 . TRBJ2-3 TRBV7-6 CASSLAGDARGDTQYF
15 . TRBJ1-2 TRBV12-3/TRBV12-4 CASSLQLGGIYGYTF
16 TRBD2 TRBJ2-3 TRBV20-1 CCARATSGGGRDTQYF
20 TRBD2 TRBJ2-7 TRBV6-2/TRBV6-3 CASSYARPGLAGKSSYEQYF
14 . TRBJ1-6 TRBV20-1 CSAARDSYNSPLHF
13 TRBD1 TRBJ2-7 TRBV20-1 CSARDRDREFQYF
15 TRBD2 TRBJ2-5 TRBV5-1 CASSKLASGRETQYF
15 . TRBJ1-5 TRBV10-3 CATRPGTVSNQPQHF
14 TRBD1 TRBJ1-2 TRBV25-1 CASSADRGSYGYTF
16 . TRBJ2-7 TRBV4-3 CASSQDYSLMDYEQYF
16 . TRBJ1-4 TRBV20-1 CSAAPPGRGHREKLFF
14 . TRBJ2-2 TRBV24-1 CATSDLRGFGELFF
17 . TRBJ2-7 TRBV15 CATSRAYLNRESGEQYF
13 . TRBJ2-5 TRBV9 CASSVSQQETQYF